The rows below give T cell receptor beta chains drawn from one sample of a study of blood T cell repertoires in COVID-19. Measured with immunoSEQ multiplex PCR; TCRdb has only the in-frame clones, and not every one. Among about 80,000 clones listed, about 83% were seen once. The sequencing input was peripheral blood. These receptors were taken from a human donor in a cohort sampled during active COVID-19. The CDR3 runs from the conserved cysteine through the conserved F or W. Fields, in order: D gene, clone size, J gene, V gene, CDR3 DNA, CDR3 protein. The D gene is left open where the match is weak. The size field is filled for only some rows; it gives once, few, many or a size class.

D: -; size: -; J: TRBJ2-5; V: TRBV29-1; DNA: TGCAGCGTTCTAACCCCCCAGGACAGACTTATTGGGGAGACCCAGTACTTC; CDR3: CSVLTPQDRLIGETQYF
D: TRBD1; size: -; J: TRBJ2-1; V: TRBV5-1; DNA: TGCGCCAGCAGCTTGGGGACAGGGTACAATGAGCAGTTCTTC; CDR3: CASSLGTGYNEQFF
D: TRBD1; size: -; J: TRBJ1-4; V: TRBV27; DNA: TGTGCCAGCAGTTTCCGGGACAGGGGTGAAAAACTGTTTTTT; CDR3: CASSFRDRGEKLFF
D: TRBD1; size: -; J: TRBJ2-5; V: TRBV2; DNA: TGTGCCAGCGGGCCGACAGGGGCAGATTCGGAGACCCAGTACTTC; CDR3: CASGPTGADSETQYF
D: -; size: -; J: TRBJ1-1; V: TRBV28; DNA: TGTGCCAGCATAGGAGCTGAAGCTTTCTTT; CDR3: CASIGAEAFF
D: -; size: -; J: TRBJ2-1; V: TRBV7-3; DNA: TGTGCCAGCAGCCCCGGAGGAGGGAGCATTTCCTACAATGAGCAGTTCTTC; CDR3: CASSPGGGSISYNEQFF
D: TRBD1; size: -; J: TRBJ2-1; V: TRBV28; DNA: TGTGCCAGCAGTAGATCCGGGACAGGAACCTACAATGAGCAGTTCTTC; CDR3: CASSRSGTGTYNEQFF
D: -; size: -; J: TRBJ2-7; V: TRBV27; DNA: TGTGCCAGCAGTTTATCCCTGGCGGCCGACGAGCAGTACTTC; CDR3: CASSLSLAADEQYF
D: -; size: -; J: TRBJ2-4; V: TRBV30; DNA: TGTGCCTGGACCGCCGTAAGAGGAATAAAAAACATTCAGTACTTC; CDR3: CAWTAVRGIKNIQYF
D: -; size: -; J: TRBJ2-3; V: TRBV6-1; DNA: TGTGCCAGCAGTGATCCGAGGGTAAGCACAGATACGCAGTATTTT; CDR3: CASSDPRVSTDTQYF
D: -; size: -; J: TRBJ2-1; V: TRBV7-9; DNA: TGTGCCAGCAGCCAACTGGACAATGAGCAGTTCTTC; CDR3: CASSQLDNEQFF
D: -; size: -; J: TRBJ1-1; V: TRBV11-1; DNA: TGTGCCAGCAGCTTAGAAGGAGGTAGGAACACTGAAGCTTTCTTT; CDR3: CASSLEGGRNTEAFF
D: TRBD1; size: -; J: TRBJ2-7; V: TRBV3-1/TRBV3-2; DNA: TGTGCCAGCAGCCGACCCTTCGACGAGGGGGCTAGATACGAGCAGTACTTC; CDR3: CASSRPFDEGARYEQYF
D: TRBD1; size: many; J: TRBJ2-2; V: TRBV13; DNA: TGTGCCAGCAGCCCAATCCACGGACAGGGGGACACCGGGGAGCTGTTTTTT; CDR3: CASSPIHGQGDTGELFF
D: TRBD2; size: -; J: TRBJ2-1; V: TRBV7-2; DNA: TGTGCCAGCAGCTTAGCGAGTCGGGGGGATGAGCAGTTCTTC; CDR3: CASSLASRGDEQFF
D: -; size: -; J: TRBJ2-4; V: TRBV7-3; DNA: TGTGCCAGCAGCTTACAGGGGTCGAAAAACATTCAGTACTTC; CDR3: CASSLQGSKNIQYF